Sequencing of this T cell receptor (beta chain) was carried out in a study of beta chain features in type 1 diabetes. CDR3 length: 16 residues. CDR1 is SGDLS, CDR2 YYNGEE, per germline. Unmatched junction bases numbered 3, after V lost 0 bases and J lost 7 bases. The study reverse transcribed the entire isolated RNA, so it sequenced expressed TCRB transcripts. This table comes from immunoSEQ multiplex PCR, and its TCRdb copy is limited to in-frame clones, with some not included. Of under 500,000 clones listed, about 30% are singletons. Sequencing was carried out using naive CD4+ T cells from blood. The rearrangement links TRBV9 to TRBJ2-1, with TRBD2 matching 14 bases. This clonotype originated in a young man in good health. The CDR3 loop reads CASSVAGTSGRNEQFF. CDR3 in DNA: TGTGCCAGCAGCGTAGCCGGGACTAGCGGGAGAAATGAGCAGTTCTTC. Full variable domain (remainder filled in from reference TRBV9 and TRBJ2-1): DSGVTQTPKHLITATGQRVTLRCSPRSGDLSVYWYQQSLDQGLQFLIQYYNGEERAKGNILERFSAQQFPDLHSELNLSSLELGDSALYFCASSVAGTSGRNEQFFGPGTRLTVL.